The 18 T cell receptor beta chains presented below share a single source sample, sequenced in a study of blood T cell repertoires in COVID-19 (TCRdb year 2020). The library relied on the immunoSEQ multiplex PCR assay. The source is immuneACCESS, and TCRdb retained only in-frame sequences with V and J called. Part of the clones is not carried over; for the studies checked, unresolved V genes explain less than half of this, and the remainder is unexplained. The sample table shows approximately 150,000 clones, and 85% are seen once. The top ten constitute 6.2% of the sample. Sequencing was performed on PBMCs or T cells enriched from blood (not recorded which). All receptors come from a woman aged 40 to 50 who had recovered from COVID-19.

V usage is TRBV30 and J usage is TRBJ1-2, with 7 bases that match TRBD1. V trimming: 0 bases; J trimming: 8 bases; junction bases outside the gene matches: 6. The CDR3 runs to 13 residues. CDR1 and CDR2 from the germline V gene are GTSNPN and SVGIG (reference sequence). The CDR3 nucleotides read TGTGCCTGGAGTGTAGGGACAGTTAAGGGCTACACCTTC. Translating it yields CAWSVGTVKGYTF. Complete variable domain (other parts from reference TRBV30 and TRBJ1-2): SQTIHQWPATLVQPVGSPLSLECTVEGTSNPNLYWYRQAAGRGLQLLFYSVGIGQISSEVPQNLSASRPQDRQFILSSKKLLLSDSGFYLCAWSVGTVKGYTFGSGTRLTVV.

The chain is built from TRBV30 and TRBJ2-1; 11 bases agree with TRBD2. The germline gives CDR1 GTSNPN, CDR2 SVGIG (reference sequence). This CDR3 has 14 residues. Trimming at V came to 2 bases and at J to 7 bases, leaving 4 bases not matched to a gene. The CDR3 sequence is CAWSPGLAVNEQFF. CDR3 DNA sequence: TGTGCCTGGAGTCCGGGACTAGCGGTGAATGAGCAGTTCTTC.

V and J are TRBV5-4 and TRBJ2-1; the match to TRBD2 covers 13 bases. With V trimmed by 4 bases and J by 9 bases, 7 bases remained unmatched. Germline lookup yields CDR1 SGHNT and CDR2 YYREEE (reference sequence). The CDR3 is made up of 15 amino acids. The CDR3 region is CASSLLAGGPGEQFF. In DNA form, the CDR3 reads TGTGCCAGCAGCCTACTAGCGGGAGGGCCCGGTGAGCAGTTCTTC.

The gene calls are TRBV6-5 and TRBJ1-4, with D possibly TRBD1 on 6 matching bases. This CDR3 comprises 15 residues. The germline gives CDR1 MNHEY, CDR2 SVGAGI. V gave up 2 bases and J gave up 8 bases, with 15 bases separating them. CDR3 nucleotide sequence: TGTGCCAGCAGTTACGGATTGACCAGGGGCGAAAAACTGTTTTTT. Its translation: CASSYGLTRGEKLFF.

The chain employs TRBV5-1 and TRBJ2-7, with 12 bases lining up with TRBD1. The CDR3 consists of 15 residues. The junction had 5 bases not matched to a gene; V was cut back by 0 bases and J by 7 bases. Looked up from germline, CDR1 is SGHRS and CDR2 is YFSETQ. CDR3 region: CASSLEGQGAREQYF. The CDR3 DNA reads as TGCGCCAGCAGCTTGGAGGGACAGGGGGCTCGAGAGCAGTACTTC.

The chain employs TRBV9 and TRBJ2-1; D is uncertain. CDR1 is SGDLS, CDR2 YYNGEE, per germline. The germline V and J ends were trimmed by 0 bases and 6 bases, with 10 bases remaining between them. CDR3 length: 14 amino acids. Here the CDR3 reads CASSVEERRNEQFF. CDR3 nucleotide sequence: TGTGCCAGCAGCGTAGAAGAGCGTCGCAATGAGCAGTTCTTC.

The genes are TRBV18 and TRBJ2-7; the match to TRBD1 covers 8 bases. The CDR3 is 16 amino acids. Germline CDR1 is KGHSH and CDR2 is LQKENI. V lost 1 base and J lost 2; bases outside the gene matches: 7. In nucleotides, the CDR3 is TGTGCCAGCTCACCACGGCGGACAGGGAATACCTACGAGCAGTACTTC. Translation: CASSPRRTGNTYEQYF.

This chain connects TRBV29-1 to TRBJ1-4, with TRBD1 matching over 7 bases. Germline lookup yields CDR1 SQVTM and CDR2 ANQGSEA. The CDR3 is 15 amino acids. The ends lost 4 bases at V and 7 bases at J; junction bases unmatched: 12. CDR3 nucleotide sequence: TGCAGCGTTGCGGGCCTACAGGGGTTAGGTGAAAAACTGTTTTTT. Translated, it gives CSVAGLQGLGEKLFF.

This clone appeared once. The genes are TRBV3-1 (or the pseudogene TRBV3-2) and TRBJ2-3; TRBD1 is a possible D gene (7 bases). In germline, CDR1 is LGHDT, CDR2 YNNKEL (reference sequence). V was clipped by 2 bases and J by 9 bases, with 15 bases between them. The CDR3 extends over 14 amino acids. Here the CDR3 reads CASSQSGGPRTQYF. In DNA, the CDR3 is TGTGCCAGCAGCCAATCAGGGGGGCCAAGGACGCAGTATTTT.

The genes are TRBV7-8 and TRBJ2-1; 9 bases line up with TRBD2. The CDR3 loop spans 13 amino acids. Germline lookup yields CDR1 SGHVS and CDR2 FQNEAQ. V trimming: 5 bases; J trimming: 9 bases; junction bases outside the gene matches: 5. The CDR3 DNA sequence: TGTGCCAGCAGCCATAATAGCGGGAGTGAGCAGTTCTTC. It specifies CASSHNSGSEQFF.

The chain couples TRBV12-5 to TRBJ1-2; D is undetermined. V lost 5 bases and J lost 4, with 11 bases in between. This CDR3 has 13 amino acids. CDR1 and CDR2 (germline): LGHNT, FRNRAP. CDR3 nucleotide sequence: TGTGCTAGTGGTAAGGACGGGAGCTATGGCTACACCTTC. This translates into CASGKDGSYGYTF.

V gene TRBV21-1 combines with J gene TRBJ2-2; TRBD1, as called in the table, went unchecked against the DNA. TRBV21-1 represents a pseudogene. This CDR3 has 15 amino acids. In DNA, the CDR3 is TGTGCCAGCAGCAAAAAACAGGAGAACACCGGGGAGCTGTTTTTT. Residues: CASSKKQENTGELFF.

The chain joins TRBV19 to TRBJ1-3, with D possibly being TRBD1 (6 bases). V was cut by 4 bases and J by 6 bases, with 16 bases left in between. Germline V gene lookup returns CDR1 LNHDA and CDR2 SQIVND (reference sequence). This CDR3 comprises 15 residues. CDR3 residues: CASSTPRQAENTIYF. The CDR3 nucleotides read TGTGCCAGTAGTACCCCTCGACAGGCTGAAAACACCATATATTTT.

V and J are TRBV2 and TRBJ2-1, with 7 nucleotides matching TRBD1. The junction had 8 bases not matched to a gene; V was cut back by 1 base and J by 5 bases. CDR1 is SNHLY, CDR2 FYNNEI, per germline. The CDR3 contains 16 residues. The CDR3 loop is CASSEVFDRANNEQFF. The DNA for the CDR3 is TGTGCCAGCAGTGAAGTTTTTGACAGGGCTAACAATGAGCAGTTCTTC.

This clone occurred a few times. V is TRBV3-1 (or the pseudogene TRBV3-2) and J is TRBJ1-2; 7 bases are a match to TRBD1. The CDR3 covers 18 residues. Germline lookup yields CDR1 LGHDT and CDR2 YNNKEL (reference sequence). V trimming: 1 base; J trimming: 4 bases; junction bases outside the gene matches: 15. For the CDR3, the DNA is TGTGCCAGCAGCCAAGTCCGGGACAGTACGAGGGGGTTCTATGGCTACACCTTC. Encoded protein: CASSQVRDSTRGFYGYTF.

In its sample, this clone was seen once. V and J are TRBV6-5 and TRBJ2-7; a possible D gene is TRBD2 (6 bases). The ends were cut back, 5 bases at V and 5 bases at J, with 13 bases in the middle. This CDR3 spans 13 amino acids. The germline gives CDR1 MNHEY, CDR2 SVGAGI. In DNA, the CDR3 is TGTGCCAGCAGTCGGGACGGGAGTAACGAGCAGTACTTC. It translates to CASSRDGSNEQYF.

The rearrangement uses TRBV4-1 and TRBJ1-5, with 9 bases aligning to TRBD1. With V trimmed by 1 base and J by 7 bases, 8 bases remained unmatched. CDR3 length: 16 residues. CDR1 MGHRA and CDR2 YSYEKL come from the germline V gene. CDR3 bases: TGCGCCAGCAGCCAAGTAGGACAGGGGAGGCGACAGCCCCAGCATTTT. The encoded protein is CASSQVGQGRRQPQHF.

The J gene is TRBJ2-3, the V gene TRBV9; the D is unclear. V lost 0 bases and J 6 bases, leaving 8 bases between the germline ends. CDR1 and CDR2 from the germline V gene are SGDLS and YYNGEE. The CDR3 is made up of 13 amino acids. This CDR3 is CASSVGLLDTQYF. The DNA for the CDR3 is TGTGCCAGCAGCGTAGGGCTCCTGGATACGCAGTATTTT. Complete variable domain (other parts from reference TRBV9 and TRBJ2-3): DSGVTQTPKHLITATGQRVTLRCSPRSGDLSVYWYQQSLDQGLQFLIQYYNGEERAKGNILERFSAQQFPDLHSELNLSSLELGDSALYFCASSVGLLDTQYFGPGTRLTVL.